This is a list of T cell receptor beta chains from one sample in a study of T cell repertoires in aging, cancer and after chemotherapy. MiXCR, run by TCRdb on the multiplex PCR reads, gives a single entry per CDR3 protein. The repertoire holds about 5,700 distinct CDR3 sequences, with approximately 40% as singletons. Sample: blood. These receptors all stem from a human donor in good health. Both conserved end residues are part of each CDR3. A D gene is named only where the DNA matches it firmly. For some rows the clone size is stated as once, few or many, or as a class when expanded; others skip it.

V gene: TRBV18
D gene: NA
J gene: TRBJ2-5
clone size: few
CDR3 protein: CASSPTIGVETQYF
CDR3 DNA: TGTGCCAGCTCACCTACGATCGGAGTGGAGACCCAGTACTTC

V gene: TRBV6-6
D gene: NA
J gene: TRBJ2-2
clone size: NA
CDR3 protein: CASTYTGELFF
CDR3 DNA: TGTGCCAGCACCTACACCGGGGAGCTGTTTTTT

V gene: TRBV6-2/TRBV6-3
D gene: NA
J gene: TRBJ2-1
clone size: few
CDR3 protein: CASTRSNRYNEQFF
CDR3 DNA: TGTGCCAGCACCCGTTCTAACAGGTACAATGAGCAGTTCTTC

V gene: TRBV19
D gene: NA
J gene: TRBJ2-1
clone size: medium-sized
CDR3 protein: CASSLLHPYSNEQFF
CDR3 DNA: TGTGCCAGTAGTTTACTCCATCCGTATAGTAATGAGCAGTTCTTC

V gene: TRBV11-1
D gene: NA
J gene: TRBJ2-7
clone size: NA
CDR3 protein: CASSGNKGYEQYF
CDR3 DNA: TGTGCCAGCAGCGGTAACAAGGGCTACGAGCAGTACTTC

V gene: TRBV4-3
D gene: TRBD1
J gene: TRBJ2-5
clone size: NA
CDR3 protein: CASSHRQGQETQYF
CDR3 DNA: TGCGCCAGCAGCCACAGACAGGGACAAGAGACCCAGTACTTC

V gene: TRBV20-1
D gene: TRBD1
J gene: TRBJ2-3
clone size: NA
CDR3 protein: CSARTGGDTQYF
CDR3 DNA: TGCAGTGCTAGGACAGGGGGCGATACGCAGTATTTT

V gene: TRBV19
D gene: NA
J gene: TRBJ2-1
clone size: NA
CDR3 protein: CALRAGNEQFF
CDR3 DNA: TGTGCCCTCAGGGCGGGCAATGAGCAGTTCTTC

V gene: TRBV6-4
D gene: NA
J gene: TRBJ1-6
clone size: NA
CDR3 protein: CASSLTGMNSPLHF
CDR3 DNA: TGTGCCAGCAGCTTAACAGGAATGAATTCACCCCTCCACTTT

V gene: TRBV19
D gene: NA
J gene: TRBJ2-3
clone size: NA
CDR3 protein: CASSIGQDTDTQYF
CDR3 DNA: TGTGCCAGTAGTATAGGGCAAGACACAGATACGCAGTATTTT

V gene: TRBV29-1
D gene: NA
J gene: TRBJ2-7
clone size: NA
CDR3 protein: CSVVKNRLGAEEQYF
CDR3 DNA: TGCAGCGTTGTTAAGAATCGTTTGGGGGCGGAGGAGCAGTACTTC

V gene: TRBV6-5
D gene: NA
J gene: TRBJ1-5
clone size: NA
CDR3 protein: CASSYGLRGSPRYSNQPQHF
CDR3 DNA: TGTGCCAGCAGTTACGGGTTGAGGGGATCCCCACGATATAGCAATCAGCCCCAGCATTTT

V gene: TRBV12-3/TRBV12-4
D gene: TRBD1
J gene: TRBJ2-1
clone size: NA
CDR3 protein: CASHRTGSYNEQFF
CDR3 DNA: TGTGCCAGCCACCGGACAGGGTCCTACAATGAGCAGTTCTTC

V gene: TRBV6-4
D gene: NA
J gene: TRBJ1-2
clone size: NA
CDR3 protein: CASSSGQRYGYTF
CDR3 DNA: TGTGCCAGCAGCAGCGGACAGCGATATGGCTACACCTTC

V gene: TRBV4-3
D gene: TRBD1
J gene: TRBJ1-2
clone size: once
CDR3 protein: CASSQEGQGYYGYTF
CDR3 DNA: TGTGCCAGCAGCCAAGAGGGACAGGGATACTATGGCTACACCTTC

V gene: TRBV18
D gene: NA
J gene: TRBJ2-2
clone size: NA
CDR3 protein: CASSSSSLGSNTGELFF
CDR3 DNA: TGTGCCAGCTCATCATCCTCGTTAGGTTCGAACACCGGGGAGCTGTTTTTT

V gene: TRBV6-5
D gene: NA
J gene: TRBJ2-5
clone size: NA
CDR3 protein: CASGQLETQYF
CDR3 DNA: TGTGCCAGCGGACAGCTAGAGACCCAGTACTTC

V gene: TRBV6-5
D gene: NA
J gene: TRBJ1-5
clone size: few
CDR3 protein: CASSYYAGRPQHF
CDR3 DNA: TGTGCCAGCAGTTACTACGCTGGGCGGCCCCAGCATTTT

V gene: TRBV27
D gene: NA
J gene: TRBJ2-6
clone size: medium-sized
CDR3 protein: CASGGQSGANVLTF
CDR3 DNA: TGTGCCAGCGGCGGACAATCTGGGGCCAACGTCCTGACTTTC

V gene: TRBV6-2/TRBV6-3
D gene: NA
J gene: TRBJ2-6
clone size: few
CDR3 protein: CASSTGSSGANVLTF
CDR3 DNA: TGTGCCAGCAGCACTGGGAGCTCTGGGGCCAACGTCCTGACTTTC

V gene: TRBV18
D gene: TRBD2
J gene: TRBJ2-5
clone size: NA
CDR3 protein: CASSPPLAGGRETQYF
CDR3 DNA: TGTGCCAGCTCACCACCGCTAGCGGGGGGCCGCGAGACCCAGTACTTC

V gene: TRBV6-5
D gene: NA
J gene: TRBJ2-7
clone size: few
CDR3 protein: CASRPYSGSSSYEQYF
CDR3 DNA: TGTGCCAGTCGGCCCTACTCAGGTTCAAGCTCCTACGAGCAGTACTTC

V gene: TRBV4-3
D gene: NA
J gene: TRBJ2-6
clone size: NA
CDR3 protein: CASSQEQTSGANVLTF
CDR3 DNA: TGTGCCAGCAGCCAAGAACAAACCTCTGGGGCCAACGTCCTGACTTTC

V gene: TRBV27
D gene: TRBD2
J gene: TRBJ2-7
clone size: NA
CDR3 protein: CASSLYGTSGLYEQYF
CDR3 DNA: TGTGCCAGCAGTTTGTATGGGACTAGCGGGCTCTACGAGCAGTACTTC

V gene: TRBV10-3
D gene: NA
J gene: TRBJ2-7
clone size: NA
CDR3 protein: CAISGGHGYEQYF
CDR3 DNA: TGTGCCATCAGTGGGGGACACGGCTACGAGCAGTACTTC

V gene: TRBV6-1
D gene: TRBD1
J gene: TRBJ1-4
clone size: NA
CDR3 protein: CASGGTGAGEKLFF
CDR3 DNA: TGTGCCAGCGGCGGCACAGGGGCAGGAGAAAAACTGTTTTTT

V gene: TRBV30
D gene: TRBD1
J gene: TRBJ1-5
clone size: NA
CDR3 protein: CAWSYRDRSAPQHF
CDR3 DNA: TGTGCCTGGAGTTACCGGGACAGGTCGGCGCCCCAGCATTTT

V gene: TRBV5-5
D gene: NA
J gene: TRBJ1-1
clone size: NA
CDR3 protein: CASSSTEAFF
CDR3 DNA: TGTGCCAGCAGTTCCACTGAAGCTTTCTTT

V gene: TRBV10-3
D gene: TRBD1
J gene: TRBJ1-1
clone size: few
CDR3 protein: CAISDPQGGGTEAFF
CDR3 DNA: TGTGCCATCAGTGACCCACAGGGGGGCGGCACTGAAGCTTTCTTT

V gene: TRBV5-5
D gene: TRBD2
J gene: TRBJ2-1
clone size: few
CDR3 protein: CASRLAGGSYNEQFF
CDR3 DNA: TGTGCCAGCAGGTTAGCGGGGGGATCCTACAATGAGCAGTTCTTC

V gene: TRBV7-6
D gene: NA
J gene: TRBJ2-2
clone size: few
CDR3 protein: CASSSGGENTGELFF
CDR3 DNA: TGTGCCAGCAGCTCCGGCGGCGAGAACACCGGGGAGCTGTTTTTT

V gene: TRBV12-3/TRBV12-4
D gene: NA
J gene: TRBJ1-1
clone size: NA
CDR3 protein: CASSLAGGDTEAFF
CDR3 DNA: TGTGCCAGCAGTTTAGCAGGGGGGGACACTGAAGCTTTCTTT

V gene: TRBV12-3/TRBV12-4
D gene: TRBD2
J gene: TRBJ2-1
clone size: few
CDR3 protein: CASSTSGGVTNEQFF
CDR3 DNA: TGTGCCAGCAGTACAAGCGGGGGGGTCACCAATGAGCAGTTCTTC

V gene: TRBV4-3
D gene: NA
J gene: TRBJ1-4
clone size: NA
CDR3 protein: CASSPHFKPGAGEEKLFF
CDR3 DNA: TGCGCCAGCAGCCCACACTTTAAACCAGGCGCAGGGGAGGAAAAACTGTTTTTT

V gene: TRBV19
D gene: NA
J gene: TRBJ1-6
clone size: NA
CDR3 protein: CASSMGNSPLHF
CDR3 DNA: TGTGCCAGTAGTATGGGTAATTCACCCCTCCACTTT

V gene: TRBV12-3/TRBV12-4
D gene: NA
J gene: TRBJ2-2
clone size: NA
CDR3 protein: CASSIRENTGELFF
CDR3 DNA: TGTGCCAGCAGTATTAGGGAGAACACCGGGGAGCTGTTTTTT

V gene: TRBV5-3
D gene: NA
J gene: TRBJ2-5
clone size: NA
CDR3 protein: CARSLGPTMDRMIETQYF
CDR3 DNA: TGTGCCAGAAGCTTGGGGCCTACAATGGACAGAATGATTGAGACCCAGTACTTC

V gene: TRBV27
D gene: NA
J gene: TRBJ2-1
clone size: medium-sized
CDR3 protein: CASSLRRYNEQFF
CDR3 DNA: TGTGCCAGCAGTTTGCGTCGTTACAATGAGCAGTTCTTC

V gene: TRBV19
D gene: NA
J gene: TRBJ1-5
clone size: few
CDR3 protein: CASSIGIAQDNQPQHF
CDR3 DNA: TGTGCCAGTAGTATTGGAATCGCGCAGGATAATCAGCCCCAGCATTTT

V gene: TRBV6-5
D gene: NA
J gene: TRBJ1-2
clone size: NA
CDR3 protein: CASSLRGYTF
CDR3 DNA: TGTGCCAGCAGCTTACGTGGCTACACCTTC

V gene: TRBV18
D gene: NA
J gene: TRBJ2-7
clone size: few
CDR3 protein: CASSPPGSYEQYF
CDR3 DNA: TGTGCCAGCTCACCACCCGGTTCCTACGAGCAGTACTTC